A selection of T cell receptor beta chains follows, all from one sample in a study of cytomegalovirus exposure and HLA in healthy donors. Generated by immunoSEQ multiplex PCR, the TCRdb table keeps only in-frame clones and is missing some. The sample comprises some 200,000 clones, about 78% of which are singletons, and 2.5% to 3.5% rests with the top ten. The sequenced material came from PBMCs. The origin of the receptors is a woman aged 25 to 39 in good health and CMV-seronegative. CDR3s include the opening cysteine and the closing phenylalanine or tryptophan. The D gene is left open where the match is weak. The listing skips clone size in some rows; elsewhere it reads once, few, many or a size class.

>TRBV5-1|.|TRBJ2-5|.
TGCGCCAGCAGCTTGGAGGGGATCGAGACCCAGTACTTC
CASSLEGIETQYF
>TRBV29-1|TRBD1|TRBJ2-1|.
TGCAGCGTTGACTTCGGCTGGACAGGGCGCAATGAGCAGTTCTTC
CSVDFGWTGRNEQFF
>TRBV9|TRBD1|TRBJ1-4|.
TGTGCCAGCAGCGTGGCCGGGACAGGGAATGAAAAACTGTTTTTT
CASSVAGTGNEKLFF
>TRBV14|.|TRBJ2-5|.
TGTGCCAGCAGCCAACTGGGGGCCCAAGAGACCCAGTACTTC
CASSQLGAQETQYF
>TRBV6-1|.|TRBJ1-1|.
TGTGCCAGCAGTGAATCGGCGGGGGTCGGAGCTTTCTTT
CASSESAGVGAFF
>TRBV10-3|TRBD1|TRBJ2-1|.
TGTGCCATCAGTGTAGGGACAGGGTTTCCCAACAATGAGCAGTTCTTC
CAISVGTGFPNNEQFF
>TRBV20-1|.|TRBJ2-3|.
TGCAGTGCGGGGAGGACAGATACGCAGTATTTT
CSAGRTDTQYF
>TRBV5-4|TRBD1|TRBJ2-7|few
TGTGCCAGCAGCTTGGCGGGGGACAGGGCCCTCTACGAGCAGTACTTC
CASSLAGDRALYEQYF
>TRBV4-1|.|TRBJ2-3|once
TGCGCCAGCAGCCAAGACAGGCCTTTGTTAGATACGCAGTATTTT
CASSQDRPLLDTQYF
>TRBV6-1|.|TRBJ1-1|.
TGTGCCACCGTTGCCCCCGCAGGGGTAGGGACTGAAGCTTTCTTT
CATVAPAGVGTEAFF
>TRBV5-1|.|TRBJ2-3|.
TGCGCCAGCAGCCCCGACACTAGTACAGATACGCAGTATTTT
CASSPDTSTDTQYF
>TRBV11-2|.|TRBJ2-5|.
TGTGCCAGCAGCTTACTCGGCAGGGCGGAGACCCAGTACTTC
CASSLLGRAETQYF
>TRBV7-7|TRBD2|TRBJ2-5|.
TGTGCTAGCAGCTTAAATAGCGGGGGTCTTCAAGAGACCCAGTACTTC
CASSLNSGGLQETQYF
>TRBV9|TRBD2|TRBJ2-3|.
TGTGCCAGCGGACTAGCGGGAGGAACAGATACGCAGTATTTT
CASGLAGGTDTQYF
>TRBV7-2|.|TRBJ2-1|.
TGTGCCAGCAGCCCAGACCCGGGGAGTGAGCAGTTCTTC
CASSPDPGSEQFF
>TRBV27|.|TRBJ2-3|.
TGTGCCAGCAGTCTGAGAGGACTGCAGCGGTCTGTCGATACGCAGTATTTT
CASSLRGLQRSVDTQYF
>TRBV28|.|TRBJ2-1|.
TGTGCCAGCAGAACTATCACCCTGTTTGGCAATGAGCAGTTCTTC
CASRTITLFGNEQFF
>TRBV9|.|TRBJ2-1|.
TGTGCCAGCGTCGGACGGGGAGGCTACAATGAGCAGTTCTTC
CASVGRGGYNEQFF
>TRBV7-9|.|TRBJ1-5|.
TGTGCCAGCAGCTTAACCGAGGCAGGGAATCAGCCCCAGCATTTT
CASSLTEAGNQPQHF
>TRBV9|.|TRBJ2-7|.
TGTGCCAGCAGCGTAGGATCGTTGGGGGCAGGTATGGTGGAGCAGTACTTC
CASSVGSLGAGMVEQYF
>TRBV7-9|.|TRBJ2-7|few
TGTGCCAGCAGCTTTCTAGGCTACGAGCAGTACTTC
CASSFLGYEQYF
>TRBV18|.|TRBJ1-1|once
TGTGCCAGCTCACCACGACAGACGAGCAACACTGAAGCTTTCTTT
CASSPRQTSNTEAFF
>TRBV5-1|.|TRBJ2-2|.
TGCGCCAGCAGCTTGGTTCAGGCTGGCACCGGGGAGCTGTTTTTT
CASSLVQAGTGELFF
>TRBV28|.|TRBJ1-1|.
TGTGCCAGCAGTTTATCGACAGTTAACACTGAAGCTTTCTTT
CASSLSTVNTEAFF
>TRBV18|.|TRBJ2-4|.
TGTGCCAGCTCACCACTAGGCGGGAACATTCAGTACTTC
CASSPLGGNIQYF
>TRBV7-9|TRBD1|TRBJ2-3|.
TGTGCCAGCAGCTCACATACCCGGGACAGGGACACAGATACGCAGTATTTT
CASSSHTRDRDTDTQYF
>TRBV28|TRBD2|TRBJ2-5|.
TGTGCCAGCAGTTCTAGGAGGGAGGGTAGGGAGACCCAGTACTTC
CASSSRREGRETQYF
>TRBV7-7|TRBD2|TRBJ2-1|.
TGTGCTAGCAGTGCCGGGACTAGCCCTCATGAGCAGTTCTTC
CASSAGTSPHEQFF
>TRBV4-3|TRBD1|TRBJ1-2|.
TGCGCCAGCAGCCAAAATCCTACAGGGGTGTATGGCTACACCTTC
CASSQNPTGVYGYTF